The 3 T cell receptor beta chains below come from one sample, sequenced in a study of T-cell memory formation after mild COVID-19. A single record per CDR3 protein comes from TCRdb applying MiXCR to the 5' RACE reads. The sample lists about 180,000 distinct CDR3 sequences, 15% to 20% occurring once. The sequenced sample was PBMCs or a T cell subset sorted from them (not recorded which). The receptors were gathered from a man between 18 and 29 years old who had mild COVID-19 (a few samples of this study predate the infection). Cell type and time point are not known.

The chain carries TRBV5-6 and TRBJ2-4, with 9 bases fitting TRBD1. Germline loops: CDR1 SGHDT, CDR2 YYEEEE. Trimming cost V 5 bases and J 3 bases; bases outside gene matches: 9. The CDR3 totals 16 residues. In nucleotides, the CDR3 is TGTGCCAGCAGATCCTTGGGACAGGGAGGCAAAAACATTCAGTACTTC. Amino acid sequence: CASRSLGQGGKNIQYF. Looking up the rest from reference TRBV5-6 and TRBJ2-4 gives the full variable domain: DAGVTQSPTHLIKTRGQQVTLRCSPKSGHDTVSWYQQALGQGPQFIFQYYEEEERQRGNFPDRFSGHQFPNYSSELNVNALLLGDSALYLCASRSLGQGGKNIQYFGAGTRLSVL.

The V gene is TRBV6-5, the J gene TRBJ1-1, with D possibly TRBD1 on 5 matching bases. CDR1 and CDR2 (germline): MNHEY, SVGAGI. The CDR3 has 15 residues. With 4 bases removed from V and 5 bases from J, the gap between germline ends came to 17 bases. Here the CDR3 reads CASSSPHSQGTEAFF. DNA for the CDR3: TGTGCCAGCAGTTCCCCACACTCCCAGGGAACTGAAGCTTTCTTT.

This clonotype was recorded a few times. This rearrangement joins TRBV30 to TRBJ2-3; tentatively, D is TRBD2 (6 bases). The length of the CDR3 is 14 residues. V shed 1 base and J shed 0 bases, with 8 bases lying between them. Germline V gene lookup returns CDR1 GTSNPN and CDR2 SVGIG (reference sequence). Written as DNA, the CDR3 is TGTGCCTGGAGTGGGGGGACTAGCACAGATACGCAGTATTTT. It encodes CAWSGGTSTDTQYF. The complete variable domain, with remaining parts taken from reference TRBV30 and TRBJ2-3, reads SQTIHQWPATLVQPVGSPLSLECTVEGTSNPNLYWYRQAAGRGLQLLFYSVGIGQISSEVPQNLSASRPQDRQFILSSKKLLLSDSGFYLCAWSGGTSTDTQYFGPGTRLTVL.